Described below is a single TCR beta chain sequence and its context. No antigen is known for it. The data originate from a study of T cell repertoires in aging, cancer and after chemotherapy. This CDR3 spans 14 amino acids. Germline V lookup: CDR1 SGHDT, CDR2 YYEEEE. The J segment lost 7 bases and the V segment lost 4 bases, leaving 7 bases of the junction unmatched. Points from the study as a whole: Age-matched healthy donors had significantly more diverse, less clonal blood TCR repertoires than untreated cancer patients. Median generation probability rose over the chemotherapy interval in each cancer cohort, suggesting rebound thymic output.

A mixed TRB-A/B primer pool amplified rearranged TRB by multiplex touch-down PCR. TCRdb re-called the multiplex PCR reads through MiXCR, storing one row per CDR3 protein. The sample shows fewer than 9,500 distinct CDR3 sequences, around a third of them seen only once. Peripheral blood genomic DNA, not sorted cells or RNA, was the template. The chain has TRBV5-6 and TRBJ2-2; 7 bases match TRBD1. Source material: blood. The TCR originated in a human donor in good health. This CDR3 reads CASSHRGAIGELFF. The DNA for the CDR3 is TGTGCCAGCAGCCACAGGGGTGCAATCGGGGAGCTGTTTTTT.